One TCR beta chain is described in this entry. This sample was taken from a study of cytomegalovirus exposure and HLA in healthy donors. It was with 60 Vbeta and 13 Jbeta primers that the PCR ran. Assay: immunoSEQ multiplex PCR; the TCRdb copy retains only in-frame clones and omits some. The data contain approximately 240,000 clones, around 80% of them singletons. This CDR3 is built from 13 residues. Germline CDR1 SNHLY, CDR2 FYNNEI. Trimming removed 6 bases from V and 4 bases from J, with 12 bases in between. This TCR derives from a woman aged 60-75 years in good health and CMV-seropositive. Sequenced sample: PBMCs. This rearrangement joins TRBV2 to TRBJ1-2, with a weak D call TRBD1 (5 bases). CDR3 sequence reads: CASRGDWGYGYTF. The DNA for the CDR3 is TGTGCCAGCAGGGGGGACTGGGGCTATGGCTACACCTTC. Full variable domain (rest looked up from reference TRBV2 and TRBJ1-2): EPEVTQTPSHQVTQMGQEVILRCVPISNHLYFYWYRQILGQKVEFLVSFYNNEISEKSEIFDDQFSVERPDGSNFTLKIRSTKLEDSAMYFCASRGDWGYGYTFGSGTRLTVV.